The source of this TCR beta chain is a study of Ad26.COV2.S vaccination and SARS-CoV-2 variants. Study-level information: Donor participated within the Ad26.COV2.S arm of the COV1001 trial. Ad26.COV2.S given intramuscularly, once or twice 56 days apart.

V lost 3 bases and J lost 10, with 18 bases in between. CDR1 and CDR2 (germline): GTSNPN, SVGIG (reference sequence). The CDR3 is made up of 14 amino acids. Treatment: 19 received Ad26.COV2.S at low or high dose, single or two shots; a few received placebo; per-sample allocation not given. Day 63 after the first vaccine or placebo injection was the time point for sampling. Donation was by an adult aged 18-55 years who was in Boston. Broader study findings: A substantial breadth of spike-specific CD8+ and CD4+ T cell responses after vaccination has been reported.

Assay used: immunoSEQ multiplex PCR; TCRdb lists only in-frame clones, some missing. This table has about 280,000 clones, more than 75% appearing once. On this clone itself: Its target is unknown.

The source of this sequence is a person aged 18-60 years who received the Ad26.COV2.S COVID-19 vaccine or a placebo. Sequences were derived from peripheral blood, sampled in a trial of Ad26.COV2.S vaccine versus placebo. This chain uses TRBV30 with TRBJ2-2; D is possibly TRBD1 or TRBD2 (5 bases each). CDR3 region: CAWRAIWGTPELFF. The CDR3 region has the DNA TGTGCCTGGAGGGCCATCTGGGGGACCCCGGAGCTGTTTTTT.